These 14 T cell receptor beta chains originate from one sample sequenced in a study of blood T cell repertoires in COVID-19. Clones were sequenced by immunoSEQ multiplex PCR, and TCRdb holds only the in-frame ones, with some missing. The sample contains around 270,000 clones, roughly 85% of which appear only once. The sample was PBMCs or T cells enriched from blood (not recorded which). The receptors were gathered from a woman aged 25 to 39 who had recovered from COVID-19.

The CDR3 loop reads CSGNRGPTEAFF. The CDR3 nucleotides are TGCAGCGGAAACAGGGGGCCTACTGAAGCTTTCTTT. The chain uses TRBV29-1 and TRBJ1-1; 9 nucleotides match TRBD1. J was trimmed by 5 bases and V by 7 bases; bases with no gene match: 5. The CDR3 spans 12 residues. Looked up from germline, CDR1 is SQVTM and CDR2 is ANQGSEA. The complete variable domain, with remaining parts taken from reference TRBV29-1 and TRBJ1-1, reads SAVISQKPSRDICQRGTSLTIQCQVDSQVTMMFWYRQQPGQSLTLIATANQGSEATYESGFVIDKFPISRPNLTFSTLTVSNMSPEDSSIYLCSGNRGPTEAFFGQGTRLTVV.

J is TRBJ1-6 and V is TRBV3-1 (or the pseudogene TRBV3-2), with D hard to call. The CDR3 contains 14 residues. CDR1 LGHDT and CDR2 YNNKEL come from the germline V gene (reference sequence). Trimming shortened V by 1 base and J by 12 bases, and 13 bases separated the two germline ends. The CDR3 here is CASSQGEGRGPLHF. CDR3 in DNA: TGTGCCAGCAGCCAAGGCGAAGGCCGAGGACCCCTCCACTTT.

V and J are TRBV2 and TRBJ1-1; possible D gene TRBD1, 6 bases. The CDR3 contains 13 residues. The germline gives CDR1 SNHLY, CDR2 FYNNEI. Trimming took 3 bases from V and 4 from J, leaving 9 bases between them. CDR3 sequence reads: CASSDQGLTEAFF. CDR3 bases: TGTGCCAGCAGTGACCAGGGGCTCACTGAAGCTTTCTTT.

On this clone: The junction shows a germline mismatch at one end, possibly a read error. The chain links TRBV6-5 to TRBJ1-5; TRBD1 is a possible D gene (5 bases). Germline V lookup: CDR1 MNHEY, CDR2 SVGAGI. The CDR3 has 13 amino acids. This chain's CDR3 is CASSYSSSQGWYF. CDR3 coding DNA: TGTGCCAGCAGTTACTCCTCGAGTCAGGGATGGTATTTT.

V usage is TRBV3-1 (or the pseudogene TRBV3-2) and J usage is TRBJ2-2; TRBD1 aligns across 7 bases. J gave up 4 bases and V 4 bases, and 6 bases lay outside the gene matches. The CDR3 consists of 15 residues. Per the germline V gene, CDR1 is LGHDT and CDR2 is YNNKEL (reference sequence). Written as DNA, the CDR3 is TGTGCCAGCAGCCGAACGGGACAGTTCACCGGGGAGCTGTTTTTT. Amino acid sequence: CASSRTGQFTGELFF.

V gene TRBV28 combines with J gene TRBJ1-2, with 7 bases lining up with TRBD1. This CDR3 spans 17 amino acids. The V segment lost 5 bases and the J segment 3 bases; nucleotides outside the gene matches: 15. CDR1 and CDR2 (germline): MDHEN, SYDVKM. CDR3 coding DNA: TGTGCCAGCAGTCATCCTTACAGGGGCCTCCACTACTATGGCTACACCTTC. Translating gives CASSHPYRGLHYYGYTF.

This clone was recorded only once. V gene TRBV18 combines with J gene TRBJ1-1; tentatively, D is TRBD1 (5 bases). With 6 bases removed from V and 8 bases from J, the gap between germline ends came to 10 bases. Germline CDR1 KGHSH, CDR2 LQKENI. This CDR3 has 11 residues. Here the CDR3 DNA reads TGTGCCAGCTCGGACGGGGGGGAAGCTTTCTTT. Translating it yields CASSDGGEAFF.

J is TRBJ2-1 and V is TRBV29-1; 14 bases are a match to TRBD2. The CDR3 loop spans 15 amino acids. The junction had 10 bases not matched to a gene; V was cut back by 6 bases and J by 9 bases. CDR1 is SQVTM, CDR2 ANQGSEA, per germline. The CDR3 region is CSVPTSGRAVGEQFF. As DNA, the CDR3 is TGCAGCGTCCCGACTAGCGGGAGGGCCGTGGGTGAGCAGTTCTTC.

The CDR3, as DNA: TGCGCCAGCAGCTTCGGGTTGACGCGGGGGGATTACGAGCAGTACTTC. This translates into CASSFGLTRGDYEQYF. V usage is TRBV5-1 and J usage is TRBJ2-7, with 8 bases fitting TRBD2. Trimming took 2 bases from V and 4 from J; bases not matched to a gene: 11. Germline assignment: CDR1 SGHRS and CDR2 YFSETQ. This CDR3 has 16 amino acids.

The chain joins TRBV9 to TRBJ2-1; maybe TRBD1 (5 bases). CDR1 is SGDLS, CDR2 YYNGEE, per germline. CDR3 length equals 12 residues. The ends were cut back, 3 bases at V and 9 bases at J, with 10 bases in the middle. CDR3 in amino acids: CASSALQGEQFF. For the CDR3, the DNA is TGTGCCAGCAGCGCCCTTCAGGGTGAGCAGTTCTTC.

CDR3 loop: CASSQEGARGYTF. The CDR3 nucleotides are TGTGCCAGCAGCCAAGAAGGGGCGCGTGGCTACACCTTC. This chain connects TRBV3-1 (or the pseudogene TRBV3-2) to TRBJ1-2; weak D call: TRBD1 (5 bases). Trimming stripped 0 bases from V and 7 bases from J, with 9 bases between. The CDR3 covers 13 residues. CDR1 LGHDT and CDR2 YNNKEL come from the germline V gene (reference sequence).

The chain joins TRBV20-1 to TRBJ2-1; 9 bases agree with TRBD2. Germline values: CDR1 DFQATT, CDR2 SNEGSKA (reference sequence). With 3 bases clipped from V and 3 bases from J, the junction kept 3 bases outside the gene matches. This CDR3 is 14 amino acids long. The CDR3: CSASVAGVYNEQFF. CDR3 nucleotide sequence: TGCAGTGCTAGTGTAGCGGGAGTCTACAATGAGCAGTTCTTC.

The V and J genes are TRBV10-3 and TRBJ1-1; D is possibly TRBD1 (5 bases). Per germline, CDR1 ENHRY and CDR2 SYGVKD. Trimming left V 0 bases short and J 1 base short, with 9 bases between. The CDR3 extends over 15 amino acids. The DNA for the CDR3 is TGTGCCATCAGTGAGTCGAGGGGAGGGAACACTGAAGCTTTCTTT. The encoded protein is CAISESRGGNTEAFF.

The CDR3 loop reads CASSTPSSYNEQFF. The CDR3 DNA sequence: TGTGCCAGCAGTACCCCGAGCTCCTACAATGAGCAGTTCTTC. The V gene is TRBV27, the J gene TRBJ2-1; D remains unclear. The CDR3 extends over 14 amino acids. V gave up 5 bases and J gave up 0 bases, with 8 bases separating them. The V gene's germline CDR1 is MNHEY and CDR2 SMNVEV (reference sequence).